The present T cell receptor beta chain was sequenced within a study of cytomegalovirus exposure and HLA in healthy donors (dated by TCRdb to 2017 to 2019). Broadly, across the study: According to an earlier analysis of 587 of the donors, 150 million to 200 million T cells yielded roughly 110 million unique TCR beta sequences and approximately 300 Gb of sequence data. Roughly 300 gigabases of sequencing data and around 85 million unique TCR sequences made up an early release that covered roughly 670 HLA-typed donors. Among the roughly 380 genotyped donors, approximately 76% belonged to the genetic ancestry cluster associated with self-reported Caucasian donors. The study was designed to test whether signatures of past pathogen exposure could be identified by cataloging public T cell receptors. The study used immunosequencing to profile the T cell repertoires of about 670 subjects and linked those repertoires to cytomegalovirus serostatus. A separate validation cohort of approximately 120 different subjects was used in addition to the roughly 720-subject first cohort. The study combined high-throughput TCR immunosequencing, statistical association of individual TCRs with disease status, and machine learning to predict cytomegalovirus infection status. In a later analysis, previously published TCR beta repertoires from several hundred donors were re-analyzed and high-resolution HLA genotyping was added so that TCR occurrence patterns could be studied. In the later analysis, no new phenotypic data were used to find candidate immune exposures; instead, reliance was placed on TCR beta sequences and their occurrence across donors. To decide whether each TCR beta V gene segment behaved as functional or pseudogenic, an earlier analysis of some 570 of the donors relied on high-throughput TCR beta sequencing. Donor age, sex, ethnicity and CMV serostatus were collected together with the repertoire data. Genome-wide SNP genotypes for about 60% of the roughly 670 donors were used in a later genetic analysis, which treated that subset as a discovery cohort. Every repertoire in the discovery cohort had been generated on one and the same sequencing platform. HLA typing included class I and class II loci at four-digit resolution. The number of donors typed differed by locus, with roughly 629-640 for A, B, C, DRB1 and DQB1, around 520 for DQA1, over 600 for DPA1, and some 440 for DPB1. Several DR-DQ haplotypes were handled as single units for association and clustering, since linkage in the cohort was strong. On average, around 240,000 unique TCR beta nucleotide sequences were sequenced per donor among several hundred genotyped donors of the cohort, with about 17% of those sequences being non-productive.

Remarks on this clone: Its target antigen remains unknown. Per-base quality was not reported, and no clone a single base away is much larger than it.

The cohort was made up of about 610 healthy bone marrow donors. At the time of sampling, every cohort member was nominally healthy, though immune exposures that went unrecorded were likely present. The donor was CMV seronegative and was included in the group of approximately 350 seronegative cohort members. Each donor provided a peripheral blood sample, and peripheral blood mononuclear cells were used for TCR beta sequencing. The Qiagen DNeasy Blood Extraction Kit was used to extract genomic DNA from the blood cell samples. Findings and caveats that apply to the study as a whole: In vitro tests confirmed that a few of the cytomegalovirus-associated TCR beta chains recognize cytomegalovirus antigens. A further reported finding was that TCR beta sequences accurately predicted the HLA-A and HLA-B alleles for most subjects in the first cohort. According to a later analysis, most CMV-associated TCR beta chains appeared to be HLA-restricted, and the HLA associations seemed to be driven largely by CMV exposure. Some IMGT-functional V segments, including TRBV6-2 and TRBV6-3, could not be distinguished by the 87-base-pair reads and were therefore excluded. Approximately 16 rarely observed V segments, including chromosome 9 orphons, were excluded from the earlier analysis of about 500 of the donors because counts were too low. A later analysis associated about 17,000 TCR beta sequences with specific HLA alleles at a false discovery rate of 0.05. This cohort had only TCR beta chains sequenced, and the lack of alpha or paired-chain data limited which features could be detected. In a later genetic analysis, fewer N-insertions in productive TCRs were reported among donors in an Asian-associated ancestry cluster than the roughly 700-donor mean. According to a later analysis, parvovirus B19, influenza, CMV and Epstein-Barr virus appeared linked to several top co-occurrence clusters. In both the original and validation cohorts, the classifier was reported to diagnose cytomegalovirus status with high specificity and sensitivity. In an earlier analysis of about 540 of the donors, most TCR beta V segments were observed in productive rearrangements about 87% or about 30% of the time, broadly matching IMGT annotations. A later analysis found that TCR association rates varied across HLA loci, with DRB1 alleles showing the most associated TCRs and HLA-C alleles the fewest. According to the authors, the approach could potentially be generalized to other disease states and immunological phenotypes. A cluster of highly shared sequence variants was judged likely to be a technical artifact of the sequencing pipeline. While some public TCRs were present in many individuals, most TCR sequences turned up only very rarely across donors. Because some donors lacked HLA typing at each locus, the association tests relied only on the typed subset. Correlated functional status among segregating V segments might be attributable to linkage disequilibrium, but an unknown experimental factor could not be ruled out. V-gene and J-gene trimming of TCR beta chains was associated with a missense DCLRE1C variant in a later genetic analysis, and the association was replicated in an independent cohort. Presence/absence analyses assumed roughly uniform sequencing depth across donors, an assumption that may not hold. The only immune exposure information available for the cohort was CMV serostatus. Compared with equally common non-associated chains, HLA-associated TCR beta chains in a later analysis were more clonally expanded and had lower generation probabilities. Assigning TCR associations to individual alleles was difficult when HLA alleles, especially DR and DQ, strongly co-occurred. In the study, around 160 TCR beta chains were listed as associated with cytomegalovirus.

Receptor libraries were prepared by the immunoSEQ multiplex PCR assay. For the multiplex PCR, a mixture combining 60 forward primers for TCR Vbeta segments and 13 reverse primers for TCR Jbeta segments was used. The CDR3 region of rearranged TCR beta genes was amplified from genomic DNA by a multiplex PCR assay. Amplified TCR beta libraries were sequenced as 87-base-pair reads on the Illumina HiSeq System. The paper's processing steps were these. Across the 670 or so repertoires, a later analysis counted 78 million or so unique TCR beta chains, roughly 11 million of which were shared by at least two donors. Raw reads were error-corrected and collapsed into unique sequences by a nearest-neighbor algorithm in which closely related sequences were merged to remove PCR and sequencing errors. To assign V, D and J gene segments, CDR3 sequences were aligned to IMGT reference sequences. Each retained sequence needed at least a six-nucleotide match to both a V gene segment and a J gene segment. Rearrangements were classified as productive when the CDR3 lacked stop codons and remained in frame with V and J, and all other rearrangements were classified as non-productive. CDR3 was defined by IMGT convention, running from the second conserved V-encoded cysteine to the conserved J-encoded phenylalanine. In an earlier analysis of more than 550 of the donors, sequences lacking an unambiguous match to a single V gene segment were excluded. An earlier analysis of a few hundred of the donors classified V segments as functional when productive rearrangements were above 56.7% and as segregating when the standard deviation between donors was above 5%. A statistical classification framework was developed to diagnose cytomegalovirus status using the catalog of TCR beta chain sequences. V and J gene assignment, in a later analysis, came from comparing TCR nucleotide sequences with IMGT/GENE-DB human TR gene sequences. The TCRdist pipeline was used in a later analysis to assign CDR3 sequences and most-parsimonious VDJ recombination scenarios. In a later analysis, each TCR beta chain was defined by its CDR3 amino acid sequence together with its V-gene family, and reads lacking a unique V-gene family were excluded. As a way to deal with suspected cross-contamination and a sequencing artifact, a later analysis dropped 592 nucleotide sequences that were highly shared and had low generation probability. A later analysis calculated a clonal expansion index for each public chain from normalized within-repertoire ranks of inferred template counts. In a later analysis, generation probabilities were computed with a VDJ recombination model fitted to out-of-frame rearrangements, and the resulting probabilities were checked against IGoR. A later analysis scored TCR-TCR, TCR-HLA and TCR-CMV co-occurrence with hypergeometric tests, applying a repertoire-size bias correction to TCR pairs. To estimate false discovery rates, a later analysis permuted the HLA or CMV assignments 20 times. In a later analysis, co-occurring TCRs were grouped using DBSCAN, and TCRdist sequence similarity was added for clustering within HLA-allele-positive subsets. Repertoires with fewer than 30,000 or more than 120,000 public chains, plus five repertoires with anomalous nucleotide sharing, were excluded from co-occurrence clustering. In its TCRdb copy, this immuneACCESS table keeps in-frame sequences only and misses some clones. Where compared with another copy, unresolved V genes explain less than half of these, and the others have no known cause. From that table come the V and J calls and clone size; the DNA was used to work out D and trimming. In all, the sample holds about 120,000 clones, and 74% of those were seen once. 7.3% of the sample is held by the ten biggest clonotypes.

V is cut back by 3 bases and J by 3 bases, with 7 bases in the junction unmatched. CDR1 and CDR2, looked up from the germline V gene (reference sequence), are LNHDA and SQIVND. The CDR3 runs 16 amino acids, cysteine and phenylalanine included. The read is trimmed to its CDR3 DNA, 48 bases read in frame from base 1. The source is a male donor in good health and CMV-seronegative. The rearrangement joined TRBV19 to TRBJ2-2; 7 nucleotides in the junction match TRBD2. The specimen sequenced was PBMCs. The encoded CDR3 is CASSMEPGGHTGELFF. At the DNA level, the sequence is TGTGCCAGTAGTATGGAACCGGGGGGACACACCGGGGAGCTGTTTTTT.